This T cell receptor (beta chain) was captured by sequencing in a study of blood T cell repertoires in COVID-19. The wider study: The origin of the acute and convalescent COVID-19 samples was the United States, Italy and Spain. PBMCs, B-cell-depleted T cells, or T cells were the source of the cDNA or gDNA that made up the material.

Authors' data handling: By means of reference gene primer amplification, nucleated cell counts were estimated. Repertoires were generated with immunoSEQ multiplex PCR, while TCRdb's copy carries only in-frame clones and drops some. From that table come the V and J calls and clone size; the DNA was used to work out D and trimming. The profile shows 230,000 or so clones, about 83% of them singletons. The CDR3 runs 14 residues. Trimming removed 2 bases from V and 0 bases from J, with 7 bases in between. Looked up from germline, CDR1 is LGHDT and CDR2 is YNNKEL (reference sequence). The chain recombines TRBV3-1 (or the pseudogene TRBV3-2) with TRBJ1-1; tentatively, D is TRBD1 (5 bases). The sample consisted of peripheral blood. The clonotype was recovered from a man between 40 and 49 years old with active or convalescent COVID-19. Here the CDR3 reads CASSQRGLNTEAFF. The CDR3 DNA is TGTGCCAGCAGCCAAAGGGGTTTGAACACTGAAGCTTTCTTT.